This T cell receptor beta chain was captured in a study of T-cell memory formation after mild COVID-19. Background on the study: TCR clustering was largely donor specific.

The CDR3 is made up of 13 amino acids. V lost 2 bases and J lost 4, with 7 bases in between. Germline lookup yields CDR1 ENHRY and CDR2 SYGVKD. This clonotype was picked up many times. Its antigen is not known. Study results and limitations: Pre-infection memory harbored some responding clones, suggesting cross-reactive memory joined.

TCRdb re-called the 5' RACE reads with MiXCR, one entry per CDR3 protein. The data contain hundreds of thousands of distinct CDR3 sequences, about 13% of them singletons. The source of this sequence is a man aged 18-30 years who had mild COVID-19 (a few samples of this study predate the infection). Cell type and time point are not known. The V gene is TRBV10-3, the J gene TRBJ2-3; possibly TRBD1 for D (5 bases). Sequencing input: PBMCs or a T cell subset sorted from them (not recorded which). Written as DNA, the CDR3 is TGTGCCATCAGTGAGGCAGGGTCAGATACGCAGTATTTT. Protein sequence: CAISEAGSDTQYF.